This T cell receptor beta chain appears in the sequencing data of a study of beta chain features in type 1 diabetes (dated by TCRdb to 2016 to 2019). About the study as a whole: Mean age, gender distribution, total cell number and subset yield were not different between patients and healthy donors. A total of approximately 100 million sorted cells were examined across all samples, and the number of cells per subset was strongly correlated with RNA yield. The study compared the TCRB repertoires of sorted circulating CD4+ T cell subsets in recently diagnosed type 1 diabetes patients with those in matched healthy donors. Regulatory and stem cell-like memory subsets were isolated from only 8 patients and roughly 8 healthy donors, whereas naive and central memory subsets came from all 28 donors.

Concerning this clone: This receptor's antigen is unknown. No much larger clone is present one base from it, and per-base qualities are unavailable.

The entire isolated RNA was reverse transcribed using the High Capacity cDNA Reverse Transcription Kit, and thus expressed TCRB transcripts were sequenced. Deep immunoSEQ sequencing was performed on naive, central memory and regulatory T cell samples, with an average of roughly 3.5 million total reads per sample. Sorted cells were lysed in RLT buffer, and RNA was extracted using DNase-treated RNeasy Micro or Mini kits according to cell number. Each cell subset was processed separately to prevent cross-contamination, with patient and healthy donor samples processed together. The immunoSEQ multiplex PCR was used to amplify TCRB sequences from cDNA, generating 87-bp fragments that spanned the CDR3 region. Sequencing of the amplicons was performed on the Illumina HiSeq platform. The published analysis was carried out like this. PCR bias was corrected computationally using synthetic template baselines, and reads within Hamming distance 2 were collapsed, with unmergeable singletons discarded. Reads were aligned against IMGT to assign V, D and J genes, CDR3 length and insertions or deletions at six rearrangement sites. Within each subset, clonotype counts were normalized to the number of sorted cells before true diversity and Gini coefficients were calculated with the tcR R package. The overlap coefficient, calculated on TCRB nucleotide sequences, was used to quantify repertoire sharing. Out-of-frame TCRB sequences from naive cells were analyzed to stand in for the pre-selection repertoire. In TCRdb, the immuneACCESS table is reduced to in-frame sequences with V and J assigned. These tables do not hold every clone; where another copy was compared, an unresolved V gene accounts for under half, and the others remain unexplained. V and J calls and clone size are copied from that table; D and trimming were computed from the DNA. For this sample there are some 360,000 clones; 20% appear just once. The ten top clones hold under 0.055% of the sample.

Overall results and qualifications from the work: The naive, central memory and regulatory TCRB repertoires appeared to resemble one another more closely among patients than among healthy donors. Shorter templates might be favored by PCR, yet because patient and control samples were amplified and corrected together, any such skew would affect both groups equally. Fewer insertions and more nucleotide deletions at VDJ recombination sites were observed in patients with type 1 diabetes, implying thymic rearrangement abnormalities. Because small numbers of individuals were included in the HLA sub-analyses, any influence of HLA type on TCRB rearrangement was left unresolved. A moderate but significant shortening of TCRB CDR3 length was observed in type 1 diabetes patients in all four CD4+ subsets. Sequencing cDNA rather than genomic DNA could over-represent highly expressing activated cells, although activation and CD3 levels did not differ between groups.

A single peripheral blood draw of approximately 0.11 L on average was collected from each donor into heparinised tubes. A BD FACSAria II and a panel including CD45RO, CCR7, CD25, CD127, CD95 and CD27 were used to sort naive, central memory, regulatory and stem cell-like memory CD4+ T cells. Purity was above 95% for every sorted population. PBMCs were isolated right away by Lymphoprep density gradient centrifugation and were stained directly, without culture. So that batch effects would be minimized, each experiment stained and sorted samples in pairs, pairing one healthy donor with one patient. This clonotype was obtained from a woman between 18 and 29 years old in good health. The sequenced sample was naive CD4+ T cells from blood. Per the publication, the cell subset or site label means: true naive CD4+ T cells.

The CDR3 protein sequence reads: CASSQDRGANYEQYF. The base sequence is TGCGCCAGCAGCCAAGACAGGGGCGCTAACTACGAGCAGTACTTC. The chain uses TRBV4-1 and TRBJ2-7, with TRBD1 tentatively as D gene (6 bases match). From a lookup of the germline V gene, CDR1 and CDR2 are MGHRA and YSYEKL. Reading from cysteine to phenylalanine, the CDR3 counts 15 amino acids. Kept here is only the CDR3 DNA, which spans 45 bases and is read in frame from base 1. V and J lose 0 bases and 3 bases, and a span of 12 bases separates them.